The source of this T cell receptor (beta chain) is a study of blood T cell repertoires in COVID-19. Study information: COVID-19 samples collected from the United States, Italy and Spain covered acute and convalescent phases.

Source study methods: The authors estimated nucleated cell counts from reference gene primer amplification. Repertoires were generated with immunoSEQ multiplex PCR, while TCRdb's copy carries only in-frame clones and drops some. V, J and clone size are those of that table, while D and trimming were read from the DNA. The table records approximately 360,000 clones, roughly 88% of them present only once. Germline CDR1 reads KGHDR; CDR2 reads SFDVKD. The CDR3 length is 15 residues. V gave up 4 bases and J gave up 0 bases, with 9 bases separating them. This clonotype was obtained from a woman aged 25 to 45 with acute COVID-19. What was sequenced was PBMCs or T cells enriched from blood (not recorded which). The chain carries TRBV24-1 and TRBJ1-3; D is ambiguous. The CDR3, as DNA: TGTGCCACCAGTGACCCCCGGGACTCTGGAAACACCATATATTTT. Its translation is CATSDPRDSGNTIYF.